This TCR beta chain was found in a study of T cell responses to AZD1222 COVID-19 vaccine. General study results and limits: Following two doses of AZD1222, Spike-specific TCR breadth and depth rose. Clonal diversity may have been underestimated in mostly white British donors. AZD1222 recipients seropositive at baseline numbered only five to seven. Across the whole spike, CD4 TCRs peaked at regions 160-218 and 743-854.

Clones were read by immunoSEQ multiplex PCR, and TCRdb kept only the in-frame ones, dropping some. The sample shows 83,000 or so clones, 86% of them seen only once. For this clone: The antigen remains unidentified.

Germline CDR1 is LNHDA and CDR2 is SQIVND (reference sequence). The length of the CDR3 is 16 residues. Trimming shortened V by 7 bases and J by 5 bases, and 23 bases separated the two germline ends. The chain links TRBV19 to TRBJ1-1; TRBD1 is a possible D gene (5 bases). The sequence was obtained from an adult in good health. Sequences were derived from peripheral blood, sampled on day 0 of AZD1222 vaccination. The CDR3 here is CASTPRQGNYVTEAFF. The DNA for the CDR3 is TGTGCCAGTACCCCCCGGCAGGGCAACTATGTGACTGAAGCTTTCTTT.